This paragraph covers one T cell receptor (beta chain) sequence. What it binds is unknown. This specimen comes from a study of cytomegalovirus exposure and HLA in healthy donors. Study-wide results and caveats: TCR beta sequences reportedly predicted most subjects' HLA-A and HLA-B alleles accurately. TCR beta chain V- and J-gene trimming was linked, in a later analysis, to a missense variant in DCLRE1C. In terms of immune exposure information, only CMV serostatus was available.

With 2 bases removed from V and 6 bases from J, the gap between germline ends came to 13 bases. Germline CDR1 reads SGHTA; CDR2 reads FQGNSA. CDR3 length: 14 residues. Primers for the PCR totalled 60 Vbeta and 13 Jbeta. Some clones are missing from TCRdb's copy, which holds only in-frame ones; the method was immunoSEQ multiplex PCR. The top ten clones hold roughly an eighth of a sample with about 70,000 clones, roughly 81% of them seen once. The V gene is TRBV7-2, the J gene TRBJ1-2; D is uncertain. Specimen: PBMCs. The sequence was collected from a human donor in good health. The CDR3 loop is CASSLQVDVDGYTF. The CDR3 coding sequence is TGTGCCAGCAGCTTACAGGTTGACGTCGATGGCTACACCTTC.